This T cell receptor beta chain was observed in a study of a mutant IDH1 vaccine in newly diagnosed glioma. Whole-study context: Earlier therapy was either radiotherapy, temozolomide, or both, and most got both.

Time point in this sample: week 47, end of study. Vaccinated patients received 300 ug of mutant IDH1 20-mer peptide per dose, with topical imiquimod. Donor diagnoses consisted of new WHO grade 3 or 4 IDH1-mutant, ATRX-lost astrocytomas. In regard to this clone: Antigen unknown.

Measured with immunoSEQ multiplex PCR; TCRdb has only the in-frame clones, and not every one. The table includes 20,000 to 30,000 clones, roughly 80% detected once. Trimming took 0 bases from V and 8 from J, leaving 10 bases between them. The CDR3 extends over 13 amino acids. Germline CDR1 KGHSH, CDR2 LQKENI. J is TRBJ1-1 and V is TRBV18; the D is unclear. Sequencing was performed on PBMCs, taken from a glioma patient whose treatment included an IDH1 peptide vaccine. This receptor was identified in a man in his forties or fifties with glioma. Some clones in this sample may be carry-over from other donors' samples. The CDR3 spells CASSPPNRREAFF. The CDR3 DNA sequence: TGTGCCAGCTCACCACCGAATCGTAGAGAAGCTTTCTTT. The whole variable domain, remainder taken from reference TRBV18 and TRBJ1-1, is NAGVMQNPRHLVRRRGQEARLRCSPMKGHSHVYWYRQLPEEGLKFMVYLQKENIIDESGMPKERFSAEFPKEGPSILRIQQVVRGDSAAYFCASSPPNRREAFFGQGTRLTVV.